The 16 T cell receptor beta chains given below trace back to one sample, sequenced in a study of blood T cells in healthy people across ages (dated by TCRdb to the mid-2010s). The receptor library was made with 5' RACE. The instrument given in TCRdb is Illumina HiSeq 2500. A second about 6 to 11 cycle PCR used a sample-barcoded 5' primer and a J-beta primer mix. Clones were called with MiXCR by TCRdb after fastp trimmed the public reads at Q25, and only in-frame beta chains were retained. Rows with one shared CDR3 protein collapse into an entry with the most common genes and DNA. The sample yields 2 million or so distinct CDR3 sequences; about 50% were counted once. Around 2.1% of the sample is taken by the ten largest. Sequencing was carried out using blood. These receptors were collected from a woman aged 40 to 50 in good health.

The sample holds a few counts of this clonotype. The rearrangement uses TRBV28 and TRBJ2-3; 8 bases line up with TRBD2. V was pared by 8 bases and J by 2 bases, with 15 bases of the junction left unmatched. There are 17 residues in the CDR3. Germline CDR1 MDHEN, CDR2 SYDVKM. The CDR3 sequence is CASPSPLGGGITDTQYF. CDR3 sequence (DNA): TGTGCCAGCCCTTCTCCCCTCGGGGGGGGAATCACAGATACGCAGTATTTT.

The chain joins TRBV27 to TRBJ2-7; D not certain. The CDR3 is made up of 15 amino acids. Germline V CDR1 and CDR2: MNHEY, SMNVEV (reference sequence). V was cut by 2 bases and J by 4 bases, with 15 bases left in between. The CDR3 region is CASSLRPRGEYEQYF. CDR3 nucleotide sequence: TGTGCCAGCAGTTTACGTCCGAGAGGAGAGTACGAGCAGTACTTC.

J is TRBJ2-3 and V is TRBV6-6, with 7 bases fitting TRBD1. Germline V gene lookup returns CDR1 MNHNY and CDR2 SVGAGI (reference sequence). V shed 4 bases, J shed 8 bases, and the junction held 9 bases outside the gene matches. The CDR3 has 14 residues. CDR3 DNA sequence: TGTGCCAGCAGTTCAAGGACAGGTGCAGCTACGCAGTATTTT. It encodes CASSSRTGAATQYF.

This clonotype was counted a few times. This CDR3 reads CASSSNRHTSYEQYF. The CDR3 DNA reads as TGTGCCAGCAGCTCGAATCGACATACTTCCTACGAGCAGTACTTC. The chain recombines TRBV7-2 with TRBJ2-7; D remains unclear. CDR3 length: 15 residues. The V gene's germline CDR1 is SGHTA and CDR2 FQGNSA. Deletions cut 4 bases from V and 1 base from J, with 14 bases between.

The chain combines TRBV10-2 with TRBJ1-2, with TRBD1 as a possible D gene (5 bases). V was cut by 8 bases and J by 1 base, with 8 bases left in between. From germline, CDR1 is WSHSY and CDR2 SAAADI. CDR3 size: 12 residues. The CDR3 nucleotides read TGCGCCAGCCGACAGATTAACTATGGCTACACCTTC. Protein sequence: CASRQINYGYTF.

This clonotype was found once. The genes are TRBV20-1 and TRBJ2-7; maybe TRBD1 (6 bases). The J call may be faulty, since TRBJ2-5 better matches the DNA end. The germline CDR1 and CDR2 sequences are DFQATT and SNEGSKA (reference sequence). This CDR3 is built from 15 residues. Written as DNA, the CDR3 is TGCAGTGCCGAGCCTCTGGCAGGGGTTCGGGAGACCCAGTACTTC. Protein sequence: CSAEPLAGVRETQYF.

J is TRBJ1-3 and V is TRBV29-1; no definite D call. Looked up from germline, CDR1 is SQVTM and CDR2 is ANQGSEA. The CDR3 has 14 residues. With 3 bases removed from V and 9 bases from J, the gap between germline ends came to 18 bases. This chain's CDR3 is CSVEGYRREGTIYF. CDR3 bases: TGCAGCGTTGAGGGTTACCGACGCGAGGGCACCATATATTTT.

The chain employs TRBV3-1 and TRBJ2-7, with D unclear. V was shortened by 0 bases and J by 7 bases, with 13 bases between the two germline ends. Germline-derived CDR1 and CDR2 are LGHDT and YNNKEL (reference sequence). This CDR3 region has 14 residues. The CDR3 here is CASSQDFGFVEQYF. The CDR3, as DNA: TGTGCCAGCAGCCAAGATTTTGGCTTTGTTGAGCAGTACTTC.

This clonotype was counted a few times. This rearrangement joins TRBV28 to TRBJ2-5; D gene unclear. The CDR3 is made up of 14 amino acids. The V end lost 3 bases, the J end lost 2 bases, and 10 bases lay between the germline ends. Per germline, CDR1 MDHEN and CDR2 SYDVKM. The CDR3 DNA reads TGTGCCAGCAGTTTTATGGGAAGGCAAGAGACCCAGTACTTC. Its protein is CASSFMGRQETQYF. The variable domain in full, completed from reference TRBV28 and TRBJ2-5, reads DVKVTQSSRYLVKRTGEKVFLECVQDMDHENMFWYRQDPGLGLRLIYFSYDVKMKEKGDIPEGYSVSREKKERFSLILESASTNQTSMYLCASSFMGRQETQYFGPGTRLLVL.

In nucleotides, the CDR3 is TGTGCCAGCAGTGAATTTAGAGGTGACAATGAAAAACTGTTTTTT. It encodes CASSEFRGDNEKLFF. The chain has TRBV25-1 and TRBJ1-4; D call uncertain. Germline V lookup: CDR1 MGHDK, CDR2 SYGVNS. V was pared by 1 base and J by 5 bases, with 11 bases between. CDR3 length: 15 residues.

Many counts were recorded for this clonotype. The chain has TRBV13 and TRBJ2-7, with D maybe TRBD1 (5 bases). This CDR3 spans 14 amino acids. V dropped 2 bases and J dropped 3 bases, with 11 bases sitting between them. CDR1 PRHDT and CDR2 FYEKMQ come from the germline V gene (reference sequence). The CDR3 coding sequence is TGTGCCAGCAGCTTAAGACAAGGGGTCTACGAGCAGTACTTC. Its protein product is CASSLRQGVYEQYF.

This clonotype occurred a few times. This chain connects TRBV20-1 to TRBJ2-7, with 10 bases lining up with TRBD1. The CDR3 sequence is 13 residues long. V lost 6 bases to trimming and J lost 5 bases; unmatched junction nucleotides: 7. Germline-derived CDR1 and CDR2 are DFQATT and SNEGSKA (reference sequence). The CDR3 loop is CSAIGQGGHEQYF. Here the CDR3 DNA reads TGCAGTGCCATAGGACAGGGGGGACACGAGCAGTACTTC.

This chain uses TRBV15 with TRBJ1-5; D not resolved. There are 11 residues in the CDR3. V lost 0 bases to trimming and J lost 6 bases, with 0 bases between them. The germline gives CDR1 LNHNV, CDR2 YYDKDF (reference sequence). The CDR3 is CATSRDQPQHF. In DNA, the CDR3 is TGTGCCACCAGCAGAGATCAGCCCCAGCATTTT.

The V gene is TRBV3-1, the J gene TRBJ2-5; no clear D. The CDR3 has 14 residues. The V gene lost 2 bases and the J gene lost 11 bases, with 18 bases spanning the gap. From germline, CDR1 is LGHDT and CDR2 YNNKEL (reference sequence). This CDR3 reads CASSQPPNFLLQYF. The CDR3 DNA reads as TGTGCCAGCAGCCAACCGCCTAATTTTTTGTTGCAGTACTTC.

The gene calls are TRBV4-3 and TRBJ1-1; D unresolved. This CDR3 is built from 14 residues. In germline, CDR1 is LGHNA, CDR2 YSLEER. Trimming stripped 4 bases from V and 1 base from J, with 10 bases between. The CDR3 spells CASSPGVSNTEAFF. CDR3 coding DNA: TGCGCCAGCAGCCCCGGGGTCTCGAACACTGAAGCTTTCTTT.

This chain connects TRBV27 to TRBJ2-3, with D maybe TRBD2 (6 bases). This CDR3 has 15 residues. V was cut by 7 bases and J by 0 bases, with 14 bases left in between. The germline gives CDR1 MNHEY, CDR2 SMNVEV (reference sequence). In nucleotides, the CDR3 is TGTGCCAGCACTGCGGGACCGTTTAGCACAGATACGCAGTATTTT. This codes for CASTAGPFSTDTQYF.